Following are 30 T cell receptor beta chains from one sample sequenced in a study of T cells in Graves' hyperthyroidism and ophthalmopathy. Amplification of TCR beta CDR3 regions was performed using RNA transcripts as template. First-round RT-PCR with HTBI primers amplified the TCR CDR3 region. TCRdb fed the multiplex PCR reads into MiXCR, producing one record per CDR3 protein. The sample holds about 400,000 distinct CDR3 sequences, 15% to 17% seen once. The sequenced sample consisted of blood. These receptors all come from a woman between 18 and 29 years old with Graves' hyperthyroidism.

This clonotype came up a few times. The rearrangement links TRBV11-1 to TRBJ2-7; 8 bases match TRBD2. The germline gives CDR1 SGHAT, CDR2 FQDESV (reference sequence). Trimming removed 0 bases from V and 3 bases from J; junction bases left unmatched: 7. This CDR3 is 16 amino acids long. The CDR3 bases are TGTGCCAGCAGCTTAGCCCGGGGGGGGCGTCTCTACGAGCAGTACTTC. It is translated as CASSLARGGRLYEQYF.

The chain recombines TRBV6-2 or TRBV6-3 with TRBJ2-1, with TRBD2 matching over 13 bases. V gave up 7 bases and J gave up 8 bases; unmatched junction bases: 11. Germline V gene data show CDR1 as MNHEY and CDR2 as SVGEGT. There are 16 residues in the CDR3. CDR3 sequence reads: CASTAGLAGISYEQFF. The CDR3 region has the DNA TGTGCCAGCACCGCGGGACTAGCGGGGATATCCTATGAGCAGTTCTTC.

This clonotype was recorded at least ten times. This chain joins TRBV20-1 and TRBJ2-2; D possibly matches TRBD1 or TRBD2 (5 bases each). V lost 2 bases and J 1 base, leaving 14 bases between the germline ends. The germline gives CDR1 DFQATT, CDR2 SNEGSKA (reference sequence). CDR3 size: 16 residues. This CDR3 is CSARRGVGENTGELFF. DNA for the CDR3: TGCAGTGCTAGAAGGGGCGTGGGGGAGAACACCGGGGAGCTGTTTTTT.

This clonotype has at least ten counts. V is TRBV20-1 and J is TRBJ2-2, with 7 bases matching TRBD1. CDR1 is DFQATT, CDR2 SNEGSKA, per germline (reference sequence). V lost 3 bases to trimming and J lost 1 base; unmatched junction nucleotides: 5. The CDR3 spans 15 residues. The CDR3 coding sequence is TGCAGTGCTAGCCGGGACAGCTTGAACACCGGGGAGCTGTTTTTT. Translated, it gives CSASRDSLNTGELFF.

The chain recombines TRBV27 with TRBJ2-7; TRBD1 matches at 7 bases. The CDR3 runs to 14 residues. Germline V gene data show CDR1 as MNHEY and CDR2 as SMNVEV (reference sequence). With 3 bases clipped from V and 3 bases from J, the junction kept 5 bases outside the gene matches. The CDR3: CASSLWGTDYEQYF. The CDR3, as DNA: TGTGCCAGCAGTTTGTGGGGGACAGACTACGAGCAGTACTTC.

This clonotype was seen repeatedly, ten times or more. CDR3 coding DNA: TGTGCCAGCAGTCAAACTAGCGTGGAGACCCAGTACTTC. Its translation is CASSQTSVETQYF. The genes are TRBV3-1 and TRBJ2-5, with 7 bases matching TRBD2. The CDR3 contains 13 residues. The germline gives CDR1 LGHDT, CDR2 YNNKEL (reference sequence). V dropped 6 bases and J dropped 5; count of bases not matched to a gene: 6.

This clonotype was observed many times. The CDR3 loop reads CASRQGSQPQHF. The CDR3 bases are TGTGCCAGCAGGCAGGGCAGTCAGCCCCAGCATTTT. The genes are TRBV6-1 and TRBJ1-5; D is possibly TRBD1 (5 bases). Germline V gives CDR1 MNHNS, CDR2 SASEGT. CDR3 size: 12 residues. Trimming cost V 6 bases and J 6 bases, with 9 bases left between them.

The chain employs TRBV7-9 and TRBJ2-1; D ambiguous. V was clipped by 3 bases and J by 0 bases, with 15 bases between them. This CDR3 spans 17 amino acids. CDR1 is SEHNR and CDR2 is FQNEAQ in the germline V gene (reference sequence). CDR3 amino acids: CASSLVLGSSSYNEQFF. CDR3 nucleotides: TGTGCCAGCAGCTTGGTGCTAGGTTCCAGCTCCTACAATGAGCAGTTCTTC.

J is TRBJ1-5 and V is TRBV2; D gene uncertain. V lost 0 bases to trimming and J lost 7 bases, with 13 bases between them. CDR1 is SNHLY and CDR2 is FYNNEI in the germline V gene. The CDR3 has 15 residues. In nucleotides, the CDR3 is TGTGCCAGCAGTGAAGCGCGGGGTTTCGGACAGCCCCAGCATTTT. Amino acid sequence: CASSEARGFGQPQHF.

This clonotype was recorded at least ten times. V gene TRBV12-3 or TRBV12-4 combines with J gene TRBJ2-1; 7 bases line up with TRBD2. This CDR3 has 13 residues. V was clipped by 4 bases and J by 8 bases; unmatched bases: 5. The CDR3 region is CASSSREDDEQFF. The CDR3 nucleotides read TGTGCCAGCAGTTCCCGGGAGGACGATGAGCAGTTCTTC.

This clonotype was picked up many times. The chain has TRBV6-1 and TRBJ1-2; 7 bases match TRBD1. The J segment lost 2 bases and the V segment lost 5 bases, leaving 5 bases of the junction unmatched. The CDR3 runs 14 residues. The germline CDR1 and CDR2 sequences are MNHNS and SASEGT. CDR3 nucleotide sequence: TGTGCCAGCAGTCCCCTACAGGGGAACTATGGCTACACCTTC. It encodes CASSPLQGNYGYTF.

This clonotype was seen ten or more times. J is TRBJ2-7 and V is TRBV2; 10 nucleotides match TRBD1. Germline CDR1 and CDR2: SNHLY and FYNNEI. CDR3 length equals 15 residues. Losses at the gene ends were 4 bases for V and 0 bases for J; bases not matched to a gene: 3. In DNA, the CDR3 is TGTGCCAGCAGTGCATGGACAGGGGGCTCCTACGAGCAGTACTTC. Protein: CASSAWTGGSYEQYF.

The chain is built from TRBV7-8 and TRBJ1-2; the match to TRBD1 covers 12 bases. With 3 bases clipped from V and 4 bases from J, the junction kept 9 bases outside the gene matches. Germline loops: CDR1 SGHVS, CDR2 FQNEAQ. The CDR3 is 17 residues long. CDR3 nucleotides: TGTGCCAGCAGCTTTAGCGGGACAGGGGGCAGCGGCTATGGCTACACCTTC. Translating gives CASSFSGTGGSGYGYTF.

The chain joins TRBV12-3 or TRBV12-4 to TRBJ1-5; 7 nucleotides line up with TRBD1. Trimming cost V 7 bases and J 5 bases; bases outside gene matches: 5. CDR3 length equals 13 residues. The chain's CDR3 is CASKGGDDQPQHF. The CDR3 coding sequence is TGTGCCAGCAAAGGGGGCGACGATCAGCCCCAGCATTTT.

J is TRBJ2-7 and V is TRBV11-3, with TRBD1 matching over 7 bases. Germline CDR1 SGHNT, CDR2 YENEEA. The ends lost 5 bases at V and 6 bases at J; junction bases unmatched: 13. CDR3 length: 15 amino acids. The CDR3 nucleotides are TGTGCCAGCAGCGCAGTGGGACAGCCTCAAGTCGAGCAGTACTTC. Translating gives CASSAVGQPQVEQYF.

In this sample, this clonotype turned up many times. The chain employs TRBV6-1 and TRBJ1-5; perhaps TRBD1 as D (6 bases). Germline-derived CDR1 and CDR2 are MNHNS and SASEGT. Trimming shortened V by 6 bases and J by 4 bases, and 13 bases separated the two germline ends. The CDR3 loop spans 14 amino acids. The CDR3 coding sequence is TGTGCCAGCAGCGTGGACAGAACTAATCAGCCCCAGCATTTT. This codes for CASSVDRTNQPQHF.

This clonotype was recorded only once. This could be a read error, since a much larger clone is one nucleotide away. The genes are TRBV28 and TRBJ1-4, with D tentatively TRBD1 (6 bases). The CDR3 is 13 amino acids. Germline V gene data show CDR1 as MDHEN and CDR2 as SYDVKM. The CDR3 region has the DNA TGTGTCAGTGGGGGGCGCCCTAATGAAAAACTGTTTTTT. This translates into CVSGGRPNEKLFF.

This clonotype was counted many times. This chain uses TRBV30 with TRBJ2-1, with D tentatively TRBD1 (5 bases). The V end was cut by 1 base, the J end by 10 bases, with 17 bases between. Germline CDR1 is GTSNPN and CDR2 is SVGIG (reference sequence). This CDR3 is built from 14 residues. Here the CDR3 reads CAWSGGRSSGEQFF. DNA of the CDR3: TGTGCCTGGAGTGGGGGCAGGAGCTCTGGGGAGCAGTTCTTC.

This clonotype was seen ten or more times. The chain employs TRBV30 and TRBJ1-1; a possible D gene is TRBD1 (5 bases). This CDR3 comprises 12 residues. Germline-derived CDR1 and CDR2 are GTSNPN and SVGIG (reference sequence). Trimming cost V 3 bases and J 3 bases, with 8 bases left between them. The CDR3 protein is CAWREGYTEAFF. The CDR3 region has the DNA TGTGCCTGGAGGGAGGGGTACACTGAAGCTTTCTTT.

The sample holds many counts of this clonotype. J is TRBJ2-1 and V is TRBV7-4; a possible D gene is TRBD2 (5 bases). Trimming left V 3 bases short and J 6 bases short, with 18 bases between. The CDR3 loop spans 16 amino acids. CDR1 SGHVT and CDR2 SQSDAQ come from the germline V gene. The CDR3 sequence is CASSFLLLEAGNEQFF. The CDR3 DNA reads TGTGCCAGCAGCTTCTTACTTCTAGAGGCGGGCAATGAGCAGTTCTTC. Full variable domain (remainder filled in from reference TRBV7-4 and TRBJ2-1): GAGVSQSPRYKVAKRGRDVALRCDSISGHVTLYWYRQTLGQGSEVLTYSQSDAQRDKSGRPSGRFSAERPERSVSTLKIQRTEQGDSAVYLCASSFLLLEAGNEQFFGPGTRLTVL.

A note on this clonotype: With a much larger clone just one base away, this may be a read error. This sequence joins TRBV18 and TRBJ2-1; the match to TRBD1 covers 7 bases. The CDR3 has 14 residues. Germline V gene data show CDR1 as KGHSH and CDR2 as LQKENI. The ends lost 5 bases at V and 6 bases at J; junction bases unmatched: 7. The CDR3 DNA reads as TGTGCCAGCTCAACAGGGGCCGGGTGCAATGAGCAGTTCTTC. It yields the protein CASSTGAGCNEQFF.

To note about this clonotype: This likely comes from a read error, as the CDR3 has no conserved phenylalanine or tryptophan at its end. The V and J genes are TRBV7-9 and TRBJ1-3, with D unclear. The CDR3 has 13 residues. CDR1 is SEHNR, CDR2 FQNEAQ, per germline (reference sequence). Trimming took off 3 bases at V and 2 bases at J, with 5 bases between the two ends. CDR3 sequence reads: CASSLEAGNTIYS. CDR3 coding DNA: TGTGCCAGCAGCTTGGAGGCTGGAAACACCATATATTCT.

At least ten counts were recorded for this clonotype. This chain links TRBV5-1 with TRBJ2-3; 13 positions agree with TRBD2. Per the germline V gene, CDR1 is SGHRS and CDR2 is YFSETQ. The length of the CDR3 is 16 residues. Trimming at V came to 4 bases and at J to 3 bases, leaving 5 bases not matched to a gene. CDR3 bases: TGCGCCAGCAGCGCTGGACTAGCGGGGGATACAGATACGCAGTATTTT. Protein: CASSAGLAGDTDTQYF.

This clonotype was seen many times. The chain couples TRBV15 to TRBJ2-1; 9 nucleotides match TRBD1. Germline V gene data show CDR1 as LNHNV and CDR2 as YYDKDF (reference sequence). Germline trimming cut 7 bases from V and 4 bases from J; bases unmatched to any gene: 8. The CDR3 totals 15 residues. The CDR3 sequence is CATINTGGEYNEQFF. CDR3 DNA sequence: TGTGCCACCATCAATACAGGGGGCGAGTACAATGAGCAGTTCTTC.

This clonotype was observed many times. The V and J genes are TRBV7-6 and TRBJ2-3, with D possibly TRBD2 on 5 matching bases. Deletions cut 0 bases from V and 0 bases from J, with 10 bases between. From germline, CDR1 is SGHVS and CDR2 FNYEAQ. This CDR3 comprises 16 residues. The DNA for the CDR3 is TGTGCCAGCAGCTTAGCGCGGAGCGGAAGCACAGATACGCAGTATTTT. Residues: CASSLARSGSTDTQYF.

At least ten counts were recorded for this clonotype. The chain combines TRBV4-1 with TRBJ2-7, with D possibly being TRBD2 (5 bases). CDR1 and CDR2 (germline): MGHRA, YSYEKL. The CDR3 sequence is 15 residues long. V was shortened by 0 bases and J by 2 bases, with 11 bases between the two germline ends. CDR3 amino acids: CASSQELRGAYEQYF. CDR3 DNA: TGCGCCAGCAGCCAAGAACTTCGGGGAGCCTACGAGCAGTACTTC.

This clonotype was observed many times. The chain recombines TRBV6-2 or TRBV6-3 with TRBJ2-3; 15 nucleotides match TRBD2. V dropped 5 bases and J dropped 2; count of bases not matched to a gene: 8. The CDR3 contains 18 residues. Per the germline V gene, CDR1 is MNHEY and CDR2 is SVGEGT. CDR3 DNA sequence: TGTGCCAGCAGTCTCCTCGGGACTAGCGGGGGGAACACAGATACGCAGTATTTT. Translation: CASSLLGTSGGNTDTQYF.

The sample holds many counts of this clonotype. The chain joins TRBV19 to TRBJ1-5; maybe TRBD1 (5 bases). CDR1 LNHDA and CDR2 SQIVND come from the germline V gene (reference sequence). This CDR3 has 14 amino acids. Trimming removed 7 bases at V and 0 bases at J, with 10 bases between. CDR3 residues: CASTPRVSNQPQHF. CDR3 coding DNA: TGTGCCAGTACTCCCAGGGTTAGCAATCAGCCCCAGCATTTT.

This clonotype showed up many times. CDR3 residues: CASSIGRGGFLNTQYF. The CDR3, as DNA: TGTGCCAGCAGCATTGGGAGGGGGGGGTTCTTGAATACGCAGTATTTT. The chain uses TRBV5-4 and TRBJ2-3, with D possibly being TRBD2 (7 bases). V was shortened by 4 bases and J by 7 bases, with 22 bases between the two germline ends. The CDR3 runs 16 residues. Germline V CDR1 and CDR2: SGHNT, YYREEE (reference sequence).

This clonotype was observed many times. The rearrangement joins TRBV18 to TRBJ2-5; unclear D gene. Trimming took off 4 bases at V and 2 bases at J, with 14 bases between the two ends. Germline CDR1 reads KGHSH; CDR2 reads LQKENI. The CDR3 runs to 15 residues. This CDR3 is CASSRDGRKQETQYF. DNA of the CDR3: TGTGCCAGCTCACGCGATGGACGGAAACAAGAGACCCAGTACTTC.